What follows describes a single T cell receptor beta chain. Its antigen is unknown. The PCR made use of 60 Vbeta and 13 Jbeta primers. Profiled with immunoSEQ multiplex PCR; TCRdb holds only in-frame clones, not every one. The sample records 50,000 to 65,000 clones, approximately 82% being singletons. The CDR3 contains 15 residues. Germline CDR1 LNHDA, CDR2 SQIVND (reference sequence). V lost 5 bases, J lost 7 bases, and 14 bases stayed unmatched. This sample was taken from a study of cytomegalovirus exposure and HLA in healthy donors. About the study: Within an early data release were around 80 million unique TCRs drawn from HLA-typed donors.

Whole-study results and caveats: Later analysis identified a missense DCLRE1C variant that was linked to TCR beta V- and J-gene trimming. In a later analysis, a genetic analysis reported fewer productive-TCR N-insertions in an Asian-associated ancestry cluster than the cohort average.

Sequencing was done on a sample of PBMCs. This TCR was sampled from a woman aged 18-30 years in good health and CMV-seronegative. The V call is TRBV19, the J call TRBJ2-7; 7 bases are a match to TRBD2. The CDR3 bases are TGTGCCAGTAGTCTGACGGGCGCGGGAGTGGCGGAGCAGTACTTC. It is translated as CASSLTGAGVAEQYF.